A selection of T cell receptor beta chains follows, all from one sample in a study of beta chain features in type 1 diabetes. TCRdb keeps only in-frame clones here, not all; method: immunoSEQ multiplex PCR. The data contain around 690,000 clones, approximately 13% of them seen just once; the ten biggest clones take up around 0.12%. Sequenced material: naive CD4+ T cells from blood. These receptors came from a man between 25 and 39 years old with type 1 diabetes. Both conserved end residues are part of each CDR3. Fields, in order: V gene, D gene, clone size, J gene, CDR3 DNA, CDR3 protein. A D gene is named only where the DNA matches it firmly. Size tells how often a clone was seen (once, few, many) or the class of an expanded clone, and some rows leave it out.

v_gene: TRBV9
d_gene: -
abundance: few
j_gene: TRBJ2-3
CDR3nt: TGTGCCAGCAAAGATACACAGGACCCCACAGATACGCAGTATTTT
CDR3aa: CASKDTQDPTDTQYF

v_gene: TRBV6-1
d_gene: -
abundance: -
j_gene: TRBJ2-5
CDR3nt: TGTGCCAGCGAGAGGAACAGAGGGGAGACCCAGTACTTC
CDR3aa: CASERNRGETQYF

v_gene: TRBV29-1
d_gene: -
abundance: -
j_gene: TRBJ1-2
CDR3nt: TGCAGCGCAGGACAGCTCGATGGCTACACCTTC
CDR3aa: CSAGQLDGYTF

v_gene: TRBV6-5
d_gene: -
abundance: few
j_gene: TRBJ2-7
CDR3nt: TGTGCCAGCAAGATGTACGGGACGGGAACCTACGAGCAGTACTTC
CDR3aa: CASKMYGTGTYEQYF

v_gene: TRBV30
d_gene: -
abundance: -
j_gene: TRBJ2-7
CDR3nt: TGTGCCTGGAGTGTAGGCAGGGTGTCGGGGGAGCAGTACTTC
CDR3aa: CAWSVGRVSGEQYF

v_gene: TRBV11-1
d_gene: -
abundance: -
j_gene: TRBJ1-4
CDR3nt: TGTGCCAGCAGCTTACGAACGGAGGATGAAAAACTGTTTTTT
CDR3aa: CASSLRTEDEKLFF

v_gene: TRBV10-3
d_gene: TRBD1
abundance: few
j_gene: TRBJ2-1
CDR3nt: TGTGCCATCAGTCGGCCCGGACAGGGGGGCGATGAGCAGTTCTTC
CDR3aa: CAISRPGQGGDEQFF

v_gene: TRBV7-9
d_gene: -
abundance: -
j_gene: TRBJ1-3
CDR3nt: TGTGCCAGCACCTCCCTAGGAGGAAACACCATATATTTT
CDR3aa: CASTSLGGNTIYF

v_gene: TRBV2
d_gene: -
abundance: -
j_gene: TRBJ2-3
CDR3nt: TGTGCCAGCAGTCCCAGGGCCAGACTGGACACAGATACGCAGTATTTT
CDR3aa: CASSPRARLDTDTQYF

v_gene: TRBV14
d_gene: -
abundance: -
j_gene: TRBJ1-6
CDR3nt: TGTGCCAGCAGCCAAGAAGGCGGGGTTACTAATTCACCCCTCCACTTT
CDR3aa: CASSQEGGVTNSPLHF

v_gene: TRBV4-2
d_gene: TRBD2
abundance: -
j_gene: TRBJ2-5
CDR3nt: TGTGCCAGCAGCCAAGGACTAGCGGGGGGATCGGGAGCGACCCAGTACTTC
CDR3aa: CASSQGLAGGSGATQYF

v_gene: TRBV5-4
d_gene: -
abundance: -
j_gene: TRBJ2-5
CDR3nt: TGTGCCAGCAGCCCTGCGCAGAGCCTCCAAGAGACCCAGTACTTC
CDR3aa: CASSPAQSLQETQYF

v_gene: TRBV2
d_gene: -
abundance: -
j_gene: TRBJ2-2
CDR3nt: TGTGCCAGCAATGGACAAACAGCAAACACCGGGGAGCTGTTTTTT
CDR3aa: CASNGQTANTGELFF